This T cell receptor beta chain is drawn from a study of control samples from healthy donors and cancer patients. The germline V gene has CDR1 MDHEN and CDR2 SYDVKM. This CDR3 is built from 14 residues. With 7 bases removed from V and 2 bases from J, the gap between germline ends came to 9 bases. Sequencing was performed with immunoSEQ multiplex PCR; in TCRdb, only in-frame clones are kept and a portion is missing. Of around 150,000 clones detected, roughly 95% appear once; the ten largest clones hold 0.85% to 1.3%. The specimen sequenced was blood. This rearrangement joins TRBV28 to TRBJ1-6; D remains unclear. The receptor comes from a woman aged 25 to 39 in good health. The CDR3: CASTRGAYNSPLHF. DNA for the CDR3: TGTGCCAGCACACGGGGAGCCTATAATTCACCCCTCCACTTT.